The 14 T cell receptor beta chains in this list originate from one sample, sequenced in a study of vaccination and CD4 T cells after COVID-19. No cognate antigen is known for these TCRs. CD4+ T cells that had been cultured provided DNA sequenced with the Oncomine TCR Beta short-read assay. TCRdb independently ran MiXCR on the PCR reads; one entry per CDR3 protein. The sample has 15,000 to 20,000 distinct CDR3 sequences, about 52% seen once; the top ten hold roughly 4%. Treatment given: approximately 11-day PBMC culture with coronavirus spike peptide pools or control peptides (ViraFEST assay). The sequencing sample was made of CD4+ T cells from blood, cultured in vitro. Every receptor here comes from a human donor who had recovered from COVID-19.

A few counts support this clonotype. DNA of the CDR3: TGTGCCAGCTCGGGCTTACATAGCAATCAGCCCCAGCATTTT. It yields the protein CASSGLHSNQPQHF. The chain joins TRBV2 to TRBJ1-5; D remains ambiguous. V lost 8 bases, J lost 0 bases, and 11 bases lay in between. Per the germline V gene, CDR1 is SNHLY and CDR2 is FYNNEI. The CDR3 length is 14 residues.

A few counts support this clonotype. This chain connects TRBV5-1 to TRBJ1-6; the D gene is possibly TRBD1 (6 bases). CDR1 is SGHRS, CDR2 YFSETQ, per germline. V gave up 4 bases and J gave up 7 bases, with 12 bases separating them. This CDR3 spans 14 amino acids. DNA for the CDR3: TGCGCCAGCAGCGAACGGACAGCGAATTCACCCCTCCACTTT. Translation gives CASSERTANSPLHF.

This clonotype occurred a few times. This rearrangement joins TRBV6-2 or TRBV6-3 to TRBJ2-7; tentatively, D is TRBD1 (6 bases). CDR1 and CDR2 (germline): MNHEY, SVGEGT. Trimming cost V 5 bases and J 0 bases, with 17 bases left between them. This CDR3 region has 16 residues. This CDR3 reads CASSRGQFPSSYEQYF. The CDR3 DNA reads TGTGCCAGCAGTAGAGGACAGTTCCCGAGCTCCTACGAGCAGTACTTC.

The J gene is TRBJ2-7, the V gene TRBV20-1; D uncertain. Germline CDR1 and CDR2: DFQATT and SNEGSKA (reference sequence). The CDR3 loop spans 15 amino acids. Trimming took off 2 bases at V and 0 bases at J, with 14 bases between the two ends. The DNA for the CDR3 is TGCAGTGCTAGATCTTCCGTCCCGAGCTCCTACGAGCAGTACTTC. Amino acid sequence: CSARSSVPSSYEQYF.

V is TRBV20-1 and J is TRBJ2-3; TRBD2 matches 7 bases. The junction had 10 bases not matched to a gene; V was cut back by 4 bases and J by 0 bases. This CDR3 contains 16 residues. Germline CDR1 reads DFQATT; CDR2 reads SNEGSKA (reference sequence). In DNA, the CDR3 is TGCAGTGCTATCTACCGGAGCGGGATGAGCACAGATACGCAGTATTTT. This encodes CSAIYRSGMSTDTQYF.

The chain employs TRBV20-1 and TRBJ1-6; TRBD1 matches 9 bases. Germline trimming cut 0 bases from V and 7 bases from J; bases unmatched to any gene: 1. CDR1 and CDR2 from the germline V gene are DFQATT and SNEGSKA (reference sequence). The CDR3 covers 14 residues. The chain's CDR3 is CSARDGQGNSPLHF. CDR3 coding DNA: TGCAGTGCTAGAGATGGACAGGGGAATTCACCCCTCCACTTT.

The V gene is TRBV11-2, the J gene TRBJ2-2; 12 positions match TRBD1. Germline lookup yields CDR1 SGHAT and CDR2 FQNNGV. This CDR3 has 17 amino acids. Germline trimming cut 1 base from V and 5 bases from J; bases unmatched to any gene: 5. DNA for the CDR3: TGTGCCAGCAGCTTAGGGGGACAGGGGGCGAGGACCGGGGAGCTGTTTTTT. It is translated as CASSLGGQGARTGELFF.

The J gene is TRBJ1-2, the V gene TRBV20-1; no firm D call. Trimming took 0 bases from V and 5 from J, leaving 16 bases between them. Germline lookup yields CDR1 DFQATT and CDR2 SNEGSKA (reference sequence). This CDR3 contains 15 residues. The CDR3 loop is CSARESGRQTYGYTF. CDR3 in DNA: TGCAGTGCTAGAGAAAGTGGCAGGCAGACTTATGGCTACACCTTC.

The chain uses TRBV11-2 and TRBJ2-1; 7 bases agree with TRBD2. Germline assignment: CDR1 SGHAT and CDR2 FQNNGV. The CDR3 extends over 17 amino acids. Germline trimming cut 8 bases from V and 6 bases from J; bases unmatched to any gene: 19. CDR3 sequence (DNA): TGTGCCAGCCCCTACATAGAGAGTCGGGACTACTGCAATGAGCAGTTCTTC. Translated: CASPYIESRDYCNEQFF. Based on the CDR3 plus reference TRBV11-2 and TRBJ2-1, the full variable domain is EAGVAQSPRYKIIEKRQSVAFWCNPISGHATLYWYQQILGQGPKLLIQFQNNGVVDDSQLPKDRFSAERLKGVDSTLKIQPAKLEDSAVYLCASPYIESRDYCNEQFFGPGTRLTVL.

CDR3 sequence: CASSPQGVYGYTF. In nucleotides, the CDR3 is TGTGCCAGCAGCCCGCAGGGTGTCTATGGCTACACCTTC. The V and J genes are TRBV5-6 and TRBJ1-2; perhaps TRBD1 as D (5 bases). Germline V gene sequence: CDR1 SGHDT, CDR2 YYEEEE. Trimming shortened V by 4 bases and J by 4 bases, and 11 bases separated the two germline ends. CDR3 length: 13 amino acids.

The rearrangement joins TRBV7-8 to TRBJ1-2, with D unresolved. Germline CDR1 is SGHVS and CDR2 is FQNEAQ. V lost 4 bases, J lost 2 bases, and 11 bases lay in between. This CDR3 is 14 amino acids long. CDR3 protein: CASSSSGSNYGYTF. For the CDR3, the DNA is TGTGCCAGCAGCTCATCAGGCAGCAACTATGGCTACACCTTC.

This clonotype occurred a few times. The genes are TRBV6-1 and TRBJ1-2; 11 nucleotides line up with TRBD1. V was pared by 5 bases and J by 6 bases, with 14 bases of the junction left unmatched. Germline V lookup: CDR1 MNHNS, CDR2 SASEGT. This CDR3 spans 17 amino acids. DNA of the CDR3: TGTGCCAGCAGTCCAACAAATACGGGGGACAGGGGGAATGGCTACACCTTC. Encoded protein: CASSPTNTGDRGNGYTF.

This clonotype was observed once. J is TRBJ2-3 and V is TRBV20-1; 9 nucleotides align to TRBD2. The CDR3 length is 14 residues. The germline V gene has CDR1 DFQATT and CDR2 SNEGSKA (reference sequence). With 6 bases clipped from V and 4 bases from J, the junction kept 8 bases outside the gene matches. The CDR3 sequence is CSAYIAGVSDTQYF. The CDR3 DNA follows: TGCAGTGCGTACATAGCGGGAGTCTCAGATACGCAGTATTTT.

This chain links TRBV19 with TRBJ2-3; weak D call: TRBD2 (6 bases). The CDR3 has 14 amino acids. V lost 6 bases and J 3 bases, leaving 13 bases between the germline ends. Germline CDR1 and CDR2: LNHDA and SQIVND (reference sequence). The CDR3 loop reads CASRNNRGTDTQYF. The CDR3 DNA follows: TGTGCCAGTAGGAACAACCGGGGGACAGATACGCAGTATTTT.